The 30 T cell receptor beta chains below come from one sample, sequenced in a study of T cells in Graves' hyperthyroidism and ophthalmopathy (dated by TCRdb to the late 2010s). The protocol used for the library was multiplex PCR. Sequencing relied on an Illumina HiSeq 2000. TCR beta CDR3 regions were amplified from RNA transcripts. The first round of RT-PCR for the TCR CDR3 was performed with the HTBI primer set and the Qiagen OneStep RT-PCR kit. TCRdb took the public reads, trimmed them with fastp at Q25, ran MiXCR for clone calling and kept in-frame beta chains. Every distinct CDR3 protein forms one entry, paired with its most common genes and DNA. The sample profile shows roughly 500,000 distinct CDR3 sequences; around 42% of them were found once. Of the sample, around 20% falls within the top ten clones. The sample comprised peripheral blood or thyroid tissue (not recorded which). The receptor source for this set is an adult woman with Graves' disease, either hyperthyroidism or ophthalmopathy (not recorded which).

Many counts were recorded for this clonotype. J is TRBJ1-3 and V is TRBV9, with D tentatively TRBD1 (6 bases). CDR3 length: 15 amino acids. CDR1 is SGDLS and CDR2 is YYNGEE in the germline V gene. Trimming removed 3 bases at V and 0 bases at J, with 10 bases between. The CDR3 DNA follows: TGTGCCAGCAGCGCCGGGACATCCTCTGGAAACACCATATATTTT. Translating it yields CASSAGTSSGNTIYF.

The chain has TRBV5-1 and TRBJ1-1; TRBD1 is a possible D gene (6 bases). Germline V gives CDR1 SGHRS, CDR2 YFSETQ. V was cut by 1 base and J by 8 bases, with 12 bases left in between. The CDR3 extends over 13 amino acids. The CDR3 spells CASSLIQGLEAFF. CDR3 coding DNA: TGCGCCAGCAGCTTGATACAGGGACTAGAAGCTTTCTTT.

This sequence joins TRBV29-1 and TRBJ1-2, with a weak D call TRBD1 (5 bases). CDR3 length: 13 amino acids. Per germline, CDR1 SQVTM and CDR2 ANQGSEA. The V end was cut by 3 bases, the J end by 12 bases, with 20 bases between. The CDR3 DNA follows: TGCAGCGTTGAGCTGGGGGAAGGCTCTGGAAACACCTTC. Translating it yields CSVELGEGSGNTF. Full variable domain (remainder filled in from reference TRBV29-1 and TRBJ1-2): SAVISQKPSRDICQRGTSLTIQCQVDSQVTMMFWYRQQPGQSLTLIATANQGSEATYESGFVIDKFPISRPNLTFSTLTVSNMSPEDSSIYLCSVELGEGSGNTFGSGTRLTVV.

This clonotype came up a few times. The rearrangement uses TRBV2 and TRBJ1-5; D perhaps matches TRBD1 (5 bases). Germline CDR1 and CDR2: SNHLY and FYNNEI. V lost 8 bases and J lost 0, with 11 bases in between. The CDR3 totals 14 residues. CDR3 bases: TGTGCCAGCGGGGACGCAAATAGCAATCAGCCCCAGCATTTT. Protein product: CASGDANSNQPQHF.

The DNA of the CDR3 is TGTGCCAGTAGAAGCGGACAGAATGAAAAACTGTTTTTT. Its translation: CASRSGQNEKLFF. V gene TRBV19 combines with J gene TRBJ1-4; a possible D gene is TRBD1 (6 bases). The CDR3 consists of 13 residues. V dropped 6 bases and J dropped 5 bases, with 10 bases sitting between them. CDR1 LNHDA and CDR2 SQIVND come from the germline V gene (reference sequence).

The gene calls are TRBV7-9 and TRBJ1-1; tentatively, D is TRBD1 (5 bases). Trimming pared 6 bases from V and 4 bases from J, leaving 15 bases between. Looked up from germline, CDR1 is SEHNR and CDR2 is FQNEAQ (reference sequence). This CDR3 is 14 amino acids long. This chain's CDR3 is CASRLGGSGTEAFF. The CDR3, as DNA: TGTGCCAGCAGGCTCGGGGGTTCGGGCACTGAAGCTTTCTTT. Full variable domain (rest looked up from reference TRBV7-9 and TRBJ1-1): DTGVSQNPRHKITKRGQNVTFRCDPISEHNRLYWYRQTLGQGPEFLTYFQNEAQLEKSRLLSDRFSAERPKGSFSTLEIQRTEQGDSAMYLCASRLGGSGTEAFFGQGTRLTVV.

This chain uses TRBV2 with TRBJ2-5, with 12 bases fitting TRBD2. Germline CDR1 SNHLY, CDR2 FYNNEI. Trimming cost V 10 bases and J 2 bases; bases outside gene matches: 8. This CDR3 region has 15 residues. The DNA of the CDR3 is TGTGCCACGTCTAGCGGGAGGGGGGGGCAAGAGACCCAGTACTTC. Protein sequence: CATSSGRGGQETQYF. Full variable domain (rest looked up from reference TRBV2 and TRBJ2-5): EPEVTQTPSHQVTQMGQEVILRCVPISNHLYFYWYRQILGQKVEFLVSFYNNEISEKSEIFDDQFSVERPDGSNFTLKIRSTKLEDSAMYFCATSSGRGGQETQYFGPGTRLLVL.

The rearrangement uses TRBV20-1 and TRBJ1-3, with D hard to call. Germline V gene sequence: CDR1 DFQATT, CDR2 SNEGSKA (reference sequence). The CDR3 is 14 amino acids. Deletions cut 5 bases from V and 4 bases from J, with 15 bases between. The CDR3 nucleotides are TGCAGTGCTGGGGAGACGGCGGGAGGAAACACCATATATTTT. The encoded protein is CSAGETAGGNTIYF.

This chain joins TRBV7-2 and TRBJ2-5; D perhaps matches TRBD1 (5 bases). The V gene's germline CDR1 is SGHTA and CDR2 FQGNSA. The length of the CDR3 is 13 residues. Trimming pared 1 base from V and 6 bases from J, leaving 9 bases between. The CDR3 loop reads CASSLGGRKTQYF. Here the CDR3 DNA reads TGTGCCAGCAGCTTAGGGGGCAGGAAGACCCAGTACTTC.

The V call is TRBV7-9, the J call TRBJ2-5, with TRBD1 matching 8 bases. Germline CDR1 SEHNR, CDR2 FQNEAQ (reference sequence). Germline trimming cut 5 bases from V and 4 bases from J; bases unmatched to any gene: 9. The CDR3 consists of 15 residues. The CDR3 sequence: CASSHSGQGGETQYF. In DNA form, the CDR3 reads TGTGCCAGCAGCCATTCAGGACAGGGAGGAGAGACCCAGTACTTC.

This clonotype was picked up many times. The chain links TRBV13 to TRBJ1-1; 12 bases map to TRBD1. Germline lookup yields CDR1 PRHDT and CDR2 FYEKMQ (reference sequence). CDR3 length equals 16 residues. With V trimmed by 5 bases and J by 5 bases, 9 bases remained unmatched. As DNA, the CDR3 is TGTGCCAGCAGCAATGCCGGGACAGGGGGCCGAACTGAAGCTTTCTTT. It translates to CASSNAGTGGRTEAFF.

This clonotype was observed at least ten times. The rearrangement links TRBV3-1 to TRBJ2-6, with TRBD2 as a possible D gene (6 bases). From germline, CDR1 is LGHDT and CDR2 YNNKEL (reference sequence). Trimming pared 5 bases from V and 2 bases from J, leaving 10 bases between. The CDR3 is 15 amino acids. The CDR3 loop reads CASSWGLPGANVLTF. DNA for the CDR3: TGTGCCAGCAGCTGGGGACTTCCTGGGGCCAACGTCCTGACTTTC.

This clonotype was detected many times. The genes are TRBV10-3 and TRBJ2-3; 7 positions agree with TRBD1. Germline V gives CDR1 ENHRY, CDR2 SYGVKD. There are 14 residues in the CDR3. Trimming at V came to 9 bases and at J to 6 bases, leaving 12 bases not matched to a gene. The DNA of the CDR3 is TGTGCCATGGGGGAAGGGGGCGCGAAGGATACGCAGTATTTT. Its protein product is CAMGEGGAKDTQYF.

This clonotype occurred many times. This chain links TRBV13 with TRBJ2-7; either TRBD1 or TRBD2 may fit D (5 bases each). This CDR3 has 14 residues. Germline values: CDR1 PRHDT, CDR2 FYEKMQ (reference sequence). V was clipped by 4 bases and J by 3 bases, with 13 bases between them. CDR3 amino acids: CASSYRDGFYEQYF. The CDR3 DNA follows: TGTGCCAGCAGCTACCGGGACGGATTCTACGAGCAGTACTTC.

With regard to this clonotype: The junction does not match germline at one end; this may be a read error. The V call is TRBV5-1, the J call TRBJ2-7, with 7 bases matching TRBD1. Germline V gives CDR1 SGHRS, CDR2 YFSETQ. There are 13 residues in the CDR3. The CDR3 loop is CASKGQYTYEQYF. In DNA, the CDR3 is TGTGCCAGCAAGGGACAGTATACCTACGAGCAGTACTTC.

The chain carries TRBV5-1 and TRBJ2-7, with 11 bases matching TRBD1. Germline assignment: CDR1 SGHRS and CDR2 YFSETQ. The CDR3 runs 15 residues. With 1 base clipped from V and 7 bases from J, the junction kept 7 bases outside the gene matches. The CDR3 DNA is TGCGCCAGCAGCTTGTACGGACAGGGGGCTGGGGAGCAGTACTTC. This translates into CASSLYGQGAGEQYF.

This clonotype was counted once. The chain couples TRBV29-1 to TRBJ1-1, with 11 bases matching TRBD1. This CDR3 has 13 amino acids. Per germline, CDR1 SQVTM and CDR2 ANQGSEA. V lost 6 bases to trimming and J lost 3 bases; unmatched junction nucleotides: 3. The CDR3: CSVGTGGDTEAFF. The CDR3 nucleotides read TGCAGCGTCGGGACAGGGGGGGACACTGAAGCTTTCTTT.

This chain connects TRBV12-3 or TRBV12-4 to TRBJ1-1, with 12 bases fitting TRBD1. CDR3 length: 16 residues. V gave up 3 bases and J gave up 5 bases; unmatched junction bases: 7. The CDR3 spells CASSFGTGGTGTEAFF. The DNA for the CDR3 is TGTGCCAGCAGTTTTGGGACAGGGGGCACTGGAACTGAAGCTTTCTTT.

At least ten counts were recorded for this clonotype. The chain couples TRBV20-1 to TRBJ1-1; a possible D gene is TRBD1 (6 bases). Trimming shortened V by 4 bases and J by 5 bases, and 14 bases separated the two germline ends. The CDR3 covers 13 residues. Germline values: CDR1 DFQATT, CDR2 SNEGSKA (reference sequence). In DNA form, the CDR3 reads TGCAGTGCTAATCCAAGTAGGGGGACTGAAGCTTTCTTT. This encodes CSANPSRGTEAFF.

This clonotype was picked up one time. The V gene is TRBV19, the J gene TRBJ1-2, with 7 bases fitting TRBD1. Germline V gene lookup returns CDR1 LNHDA and CDR2 SQIVND (reference sequence). V lost 4 bases and J lost 10; bases outside the gene matches: 12. The CDR3 loop spans 14 amino acids. In DNA form, the CDR3 reads TGTGCCAGTAGTACAACGACAGGGAACATGGACTACACCTTC. As protein: CASSTTTGNMDYTF. The full variable domain, rest sourced from reference TRBV19 and TRBJ1-2, is DGGITQSPKYLFRKEGQNVTLSCEQNLNHDAMYWYRQDPGQGLRLIYYSQIVNDFQKGDIAEGYSVSREKKESFPLTVTSAQKNPTAFYLCASSTTTGNMDYTFGSGTRLTVV.

This clonotype has just a few counts. The V gene is TRBV29-1, the J gene TRBJ1-2, with unresolved D. V lost 4 bases to trimming and J lost 8 bases, with 11 bases between them. Germline V gene sequence: CDR1 SQVTM, CDR2 ANQGSEA. The CDR3 spans 11 residues. CDR3 sequence reads: CSVASQKGYTF. The CDR3 DNA reads TGCAGCGTTGCGAGCCAAAAGGGCTACACCTTC.

The table lists this clonotype with many counts. The chain couples TRBV7-9 to TRBJ2-6; D could derive from TRBD1 or TRBD2 (5 bases each). The CDR3 spans 18 residues. CDR1 is SEHNR, CDR2 FQNEAQ, per germline (reference sequence). V gave up 2 bases and J gave up 0 bases, with 14 bases separating them. CDR3 nucleotide sequence: TGTGCCAGCAGCTTATTCCTTCAGGGAGCCTCTGGGGCCAACGTCCTGACTTTC. Its translation is CASSLFLQGASGANVLTF. Drawing the rest from reference TRBV7-9 and TRBJ2-6, the complete variable domain is DTGVSQNPRHKITKRGQNVTFRCDPISEHNRLYWYRQTLGQGPEFLTYFQNEAQLEKSRLLSDRFSAERPKGSFSTLEIQRTEQGDSAMYLCASSLFLQGASGANVLTFGAGSRLTVL.

This clonotype was picked up a small number of times. The junction does not match germline at one end; this may be a read error. The chain combines TRBV6-1 with TRBJ2-7; 7 bases align to TRBD2. The CDR3 has 17 residues. CDR1 and CDR2 from the germline V gene are MNHNS and SASEGT. The DNA for the CDR3 is TGTGCCAGCAGTTTAGCGCTAATGAGCGGGGACTCCTACGGGCAGTACTTC. It yields the protein CASSLALMSGDSYGQYF.

This clonotype was observed at least ten times. V and J are TRBV5-1 and TRBJ2-7; 8 nucleotides line up with TRBD2. Germline-derived CDR1 and CDR2 are SGHRS and YFSETQ. The CDR3 sequence is 14 residues long. V lost 0 bases to trimming and J lost 5 bases; unmatched junction nucleotides: 4. CDR3 coding DNA: TGCGCCAGCAGCTTGGTGGCCGGGAGGGACGAGCAGTACTTC. It encodes CASSLVAGRDEQYF.

J is TRBJ1-5 and V is TRBV11-2, with D possibly matching TRBD1 (6 bases). The CDR3 is 14 residues long. Germline V gene data show CDR1 as SGHAT and CDR2 as FQNNGV. V was shortened by 5 bases and J by 6 bases, with 14 bases between the two germline ends. The CDR3 is CASSLARGRQPQHF. In nucleotides, the CDR3 is TGTGCCAGCAGCCTGGCCAGGGGACGTCAGCCCCAGCATTTT.

The chain uses TRBV5-1 and TRBJ2-5; 12 bases fit TRBD1. V shed 9 bases and J 4 bases; nucleotides not matched to a gene: 10. This CDR3 is built from 15 residues. The germline CDR1 and CDR2 sequences are SGHRS and YFSETQ. The CDR3 nucleotides are TGCGCCACCCAAGCCGGGACAGGGGGCCGAGAGACCCAGTACTTC. Its protein product is CATQAGTGGRETQYF.

This clonotype was picked up many times. J is TRBJ1-1 and V is TRBV12-3 or TRBV12-4; D gene ambiguous. The CDR3 has 14 residues. V dropped 5 bases and J dropped 1 base, with 11 bases sitting between them. The CDR3 DNA sequence: TGTGCCAGCAGTACTCGGACGGGGAACACTGAAGCTTTCTTT. Its protein product is CASSTRTGNTEAFF.

This clonotype was observed many times. This chain connects TRBV13 to TRBJ1-1, with 7 bases lining up with TRBD1. The CDR3 is 16 amino acids. V shed 10 bases, J shed 1 base, and the junction held 15 bases outside the gene matches. Germline CDR1 PRHDT, CDR2 FYEKMQ (reference sequence). The CDR3, as DNA: TGTGCCACCGCGGGACAGCCTCGGCGGGCGAACACTGAAGCTTTCTTT. Translated: CATAGQPRRANTEAFF.

This clonotype was detected ten times or more. The chain links TRBV25-1 to TRBJ2-7; D might be TRBD1 (5 bases). Per the germline V gene, CDR1 is MGHDK and CDR2 is SYGVNS. CDR3 length equals 15 residues. V gave up 2 bases and J gave up 6 bases, with 17 bases separating them. The CDR3 sequence is CASSENRRAMGEQYF. CDR3 coding DNA: TGTGCCAGCAGTGAAAACCGCAGGGCAATGGGCGAGCAGTACTTC.

The chain joins TRBV4-2 to TRBJ1-6; D is unclear. The CDR3 sequence is 11 residues long. Looked up from germline, CDR1 is LGHNA and CDR2 is YNFKEQ. Trimming removed 0 bases at V and 16 bases at J, with 7 bases between. CDR3 sequence: CASSQEGQLHF. DNA of the CDR3: TGTGCCAGCAGCCAAGAAGGTCAGCTCCACTTT.